This TCR beta chain was obtained from a study of regulatory T cells in long-lasting Graves disease. Study results and limitations: Persistent patients shared 2,741 public clonotypes among themselves. Newly diagnosed patients shared fewer, at 900 to 1,000. There were preferences for TRBV28, TRBJ1-2 and TRBJ2-5 in persistent disease.

In its sample, this clonotype was seen many times. What it binds is not known. This sample's time point: persistent/refractory GD, antithyroid drugs over 5 years with positive TRAb. Extracted RNA from PBMCs served as the source of the TCR library. Patients with Graves' disease were diagnosed by American Thyroid Association guidelines. CDR3-region Arm-PCR and iRepertoire HTBI primers produced the TCR beta libraries. TCRdb ran MiXCR on the multiplex PCR reads and lists one entry per CDR3 protein. The sample shows a few hundred thousand distinct CDR3 sequences, roughly a fifth of them seen only once. The length of the CDR3 is 12 residues. Germline lookup yields CDR1 ENHRY and CDR2 SYGVKD. V lost 4 bases and J lost 5, with 8 bases in between.

Sample: peripheral blood mononuclear cells (PBMCs), taken when the disease was refractory, from a patient treated with antithyroid drugs. This chain links TRBV10-3 with TRBJ1-2, with D perhaps matching TRBD1 (5 bases). This TCR came from a female donor with Graves disease. CDR3 protein: CAISVQGYGYTF. Here the CDR3 DNA reads TGTGCCATCAGTGTCCAGGGATATGGCTACACCTTC.